This record covers a single T cell receptor beta chain. The source of the sample is a study of blood T cell repertoires in COVID-19. Looking at the study overall: Whether acute or convalescent, the COVID-19 samples came from the United States, Italy and Spain. The cDNA or gDNA used as material had been derived from T cells, B-cell-depleted T cells, or PBMCs.

The CDR3 has 16 amino acids. V was clipped by 2 bases and J by 6 bases, with 20 bases between them. Germline CDR1 SNHLY, CDR2 FYNNEI. Followed over time, Seattle patients had been enrolled while infection was active. Original processing methods: Amplification with reference gene primers provided the estimates of nucleated cell counts. Sequenced by immunoSEQ multiplex PCR; TCRdb stores in-frame clones only, minus some. The D gene and trimming were derived from the DNA, and the V and J assignments and clone size from that table. Of just under 350,000 clones listed, around 87% are singletons. This TCR was recovered from a woman aged 45-60 years with COVID-19, enrolled during active disease. This chain joins TRBV2 and TRBJ2-7, with D possibly being TRBD2 (6 bases). The sequencing input was peripheral blood. This CDR3 reads CASSEFTSRRLGEQYF. The CDR3 bases are TGTGCCAGCAGTGAATTTACTAGCAGAAGATTGGGCGAGCAGTACTTC.